This entry lists 12 T cell receptor beta chains sequenced from one sample in a study of cytomegalovirus exposure and HLA in healthy donors. It was with 60 Vbeta and 13 Jbeta primers that the PCR ran. Libraries were prepared by immunoSEQ multiplex PCR; TCRdb keeps only in-frame clonotypes and omits some of them. The sample holds around 62,000 clones, about three quarters seen once. Sequenced input: PBMCs. The receptor source for this set is a man aged 35-49 years in good health and CMV-seronegative.

The chain is built from TRBV25-1 and TRBJ2-7; 9 bases are shared with TRBD1. The CDR3 length is 15 residues. V dropped 1 base and J dropped 4; count of bases not matched to a gene: 5. Germline values: CDR1 MGHDK, CDR2 SYGVNS. CDR3 amino acids: CASSEFRTGVYEQYF. In nucleotides, the CDR3 is TGTGCCAGCAGTGAATTCCGGACAGGGGTGTACGAGCAGTACTTC.

The rearrangement joins TRBV11-2 to TRBJ2-1; a weak D match, TRBD2 (7 bases). CDR1 is SGHAT and CDR2 is FQNNGV in the germline V gene. Trimming took 6 bases from V and 0 from J, leaving 18 bases between them. This CDR3 has 17 amino acids. The chain's CDR3 is CASRETGGGSSYNEQFF. For the CDR3, the DNA is TGTGCCAGCAGGGAAACGGGGGGCGGGAGCTCCTACAATGAGCAGTTCTTC.

The V gene is TRBV21-1, the J gene TRBJ2-7; the table's TRBD2 call for D was not verified on the DNA. TRBV21-1 is a listed pseudogene. The CDR3 consists of 13 residues. CDR3 nucleotides: TGTGCCAGCAGCAAAGGAGGGAGAATCGAGCAGTACTTC. It yields the protein CASSKGGRIEQYF.

This clone was seen a handful of times. CDR3 sequence reads: CASSQGLDRYRPQHF. CDR3 nucleotides: TGCGCCAGCAGCCAAGGACTCGACAGGTATCGGCCCCAGCATTTT. The rearrangement links TRBV4-1 to TRBJ1-5; D may be TRBD1 (6 bases). Germline V gene data show CDR1 as MGHRA and CDR2 as YSYEKL. V dropped 1 base and J dropped 9 bases, with 16 bases sitting between them. The CDR3 is 15 residues long.

This clone was recorded once. The chain couples TRBV27 to TRBJ2-3; TRBD1 aligns across 8 bases. The CDR3 covers 15 residues. J gave up 6 bases and V 5 bases, and 10 bases lay outside the gene matches. Germline V gene sequence: CDR1 MNHEY, CDR2 SMNVEV (reference sequence). The CDR3 sequence: CASSPGQGRSDTQYF. The DNA for the CDR3 is TGTGCCAGCAGTCCCGGACAGGGTAGGTCGGATACGCAGTATTTT.

CDR3 amino acids: CASSDRDRGPGELFF. Written as DNA, the CDR3 is TGTGCCAGCAGTGACCGGGACAGGGGGCCCGGGGAGCTGTTTTTT. The chain is built from TRBV2 and TRBJ2-2; TRBD1 matches at 12 bases. The CDR3 runs 15 residues. CDR1 is SNHLY and CDR2 is FYNNEI in the germline V gene. J was trimmed by 6 bases and V by 3 bases; bases with no gene match: 2.

The gene calls are TRBV4-2 and TRBJ2-3, with D perhaps matching TRBD2 (7 bases). Trimming shortened V by 5 bases and J by 3 bases, and 15 bases separated the two germline ends. The germline CDR1 and CDR2 sequences are LGHNA and YNFKEQ. The CDR3 covers 15 residues. The CDR3 sequence: CASSIRGGGTDTQYF. The CDR3 nucleotides are TGTGCCAGCAGCATAAGAGGGGGGGGAACAGATACGCAGTATTTT.

As regards this clone: One end of the junction does not line up with germline, which may come from a read error. This chain connects TRBV7-9 to TRBJ1-2; D gene unclear. CDR3 size: 16 residues. The germline CDR1 and CDR2 sequences are SEHNR and FQNEAQ (reference sequence). CDR3 coding DNA: TGTTCCAGCAGCTTAGAAGTGATTATTCGGAACTATGGCTACACCTTC. It encodes CSSSLEVIIRNYGYTF.

The chain couples TRBV27 to TRBJ2-7; D unresolved. The CDR3 is 12 amino acids. The V end was cut by 2 bases, the J end by 13 bases, with 15 bases between. Germline CDR1 is MNHEY and CDR2 is SMNVEV (reference sequence). Here the CDR3 reads CASSLIPGSLYF. Here the CDR3 DNA reads TGTGCCAGCAGTTTAATTCCCGGGTCTTTATACTTC.

In its sample, this clone was seen once. This chain joins TRBV10-3 and TRBJ2-3; a weak D match, TRBD2 (5 bases). Trimming left V 1 base short and J 8 bases short, with 13 bases between. Germline CDR1 is ENHRY and CDR2 is SYGVKD. The CDR3 sequence is 14 residues long. The CDR3: CAISEFVGEGTQYF. The DNA for the CDR3 is TGTGCCATCAGTGAGTTCGTGGGAGAGGGTACGCAGTATTTT.

V usage is TRBV29-1 and J usage is TRBJ2-3; D is perhaps TRBD1 (6 bases). The CDR3 has 15 residues. Per the germline V gene, CDR1 is SQVTM and CDR2 is ANQGSEA. Trimming removed 3 bases at V and 2 bases at J, with 15 bases between. The CDR3 DNA reads TGCAGCGTTGAGGACGCAGGGGCCCCCACAGATACGCAGTATTTT. This sequence encodes CSVEDAGAPTDTQYF.

The chain couples TRBV2 to TRBJ1-4, with 7 bases matching TRBD1. The CDR3 has 14 residues. V shed 2 bases and J 7 bases; nucleotides not matched to a gene: 4. Germline V lookup: CDR1 SNHLY, CDR2 FYNNEI. This CDR3 is CASSERGRSEKLFF. The CDR3 DNA is TGTGCCAGCAGTGAAAGGGGGCGCAGTGAAAAACTGTTTTTT.